A single sample is the source of the 12 T cell receptor beta chains below, sequenced in a study of cytomegalovirus exposure and HLA in healthy donors. Amplification used 60 Vbeta primers and 13 Jbeta primers. Here immunoSEQ multiplex PCR was the method, and the copy in TCRdb shows in-frame clones only, minus some. Among around 100,000 clones, roughly four fifths were seen once, and the ten largest hold approximately 3.7%. Sequencing was carried out using PBMCs. These receptors were collected from a female donor in good health and CMV-seropositive.

The chain uses TRBV6-1 and TRBJ1-4, with 9 bases identical to TRBD1. The V segment lost 2 bases and the J segment 4 bases; nucleotides outside the gene matches: 2. The CDR3 is 15 residues long. The germline V gene has CDR1 MNHNS and CDR2 SASEGT. CDR3 in DNA: TGTGCCAGCAGTGAAACAGGGGGCAGTAATGAAAAACTGTTTTTT. This encodes CASSETGGSNEKLFF.

This rearrangement joins TRBV7-9 to TRBJ2-1, with 7 bases fitting TRBD1. V lost 4 bases, J lost 6 bases, and 0 bases stayed unmatched. There are 12 residues in the CDR3. Germline CDR1 SEHNR, CDR2 FQNEAQ (reference sequence). The CDR3 nucleotides read TGTGCCAGCAGCTCAGGGGGCAATGAGCAGTTCTTC. This encodes CASSSGGNEQFF. The variable domain in full, completed from reference TRBV7-9 and TRBJ2-1, reads DTGVSQNPRHKITKRGQNVTFRCDPISEHNRLYWYRQTLGQGPEFLTYFQNEAQLEKSRLLSDRFSAERPKGSFSTLEIQRTEQGDSAMYLCASSSGGNEQFFGPGTRLTVL.

CDR3 region: CASSPARGQNEQYF. CDR3 DNA: TGTGCCAGCAGCCCGGCCCGAGGACAGAACGAGCAGTACTTC. This chain connects TRBV13 to TRBJ2-7; possible D gene TRBD1, 6 bases. V was cut by 5 bases and J by 5 bases, with 16 bases left in between. Per the germline V gene, CDR1 is PRHDT and CDR2 is FYEKMQ (reference sequence). The CDR3 is made up of 14 amino acids. The whole variable domain, remainder taken from reference TRBV13 and TRBJ2-7, is AAGVIQSPRHLIKEKRETATLKCYPIPRHDTVYWYQQGPGQDPQFLISFYEKMQSDKGSIPDRFSAQQFSDYHSELNMSSLELGDSALYFCASSPARGQNEQYFGPGTRLTVT.

The V gene is TRBV5-4, the J gene TRBJ1-1; a weak D match, TRBD1 (5 bases). Trimming took 4 bases from V and 10 from J, leaving 17 bases between them. Germline CDR1 reads SGHNT; CDR2 reads YYREEE (reference sequence). The CDR3 runs to 13 residues. CDR3 coding DNA: TGTGCCAGCAGCCCAATTCGGGGGTGCGTAGCTTTCTTT. Its translation is CASSPIRGCVAFF.

This clone was counted only a few times. The gene calls are TRBV25-1 and TRBJ2-7; 9 positions agree with TRBD1. CDR3 size: 14 residues. V lost 8 bases and J lost 7; bases outside the gene matches: 12. CDR1 is MGHDK and CDR2 is SYGVNS in the germline V gene. The CDR3 is CASGPRDRETEQYF. CDR3 sequence (DNA): TGTGCCAGCGGTCCCCGGGACAGGGAAACTGAGCAGTACTTC.

This clone was counted a single time. The chain combines TRBV7-9 with TRBJ2-5; possibly TRBD1 for D (5 bases). Trimming stripped 5 bases from V and 9 bases from J, with 16 bases between. Germline V gene lookup returns CDR1 SEHNR and CDR2 FQNEAQ (reference sequence). This CDR3 region has 13 residues. The CDR3 sequence: CASSTGSSKAQYF. The CDR3 DNA reads TGTGCCAGCAGCACAGGTTCTTCTAAGGCCCAGTACTTC.

The rearrangement joins TRBV2 to TRBJ2-5; 10 bases fit TRBD2. V dropped 6 bases and J dropped 5; count of bases not matched to a gene: 18. The CDR3 runs to 18 residues. Per the germline V gene, CDR1 is SNHLY and CDR2 is FYNNEI. The CDR3 loop is CASRTSGQPNYLYETQYF. The CDR3 DNA follows: TGTGCCAGCAGGACTAGCGGGCAACCTAACTACCTTTATGAGACCCAGTACTTC.

This sequence joins TRBV7-2 and TRBJ1-1; 9 positions match TRBD1. The CDR3 is 13 residues long. The trim removed 4 bases at V and 3 bases at J, leaving 0 bases unmatched. The germline CDR1 and CDR2 sequences are SGHTA and FQGNSA. CDR3 nucleotide sequence: TGTGCCAGCAGCTGGACAGGGGACACTGAAGCTTTCTTT. Translating it yields CASSWTGDTEAFF. Complete variable domain (other parts from reference TRBV7-2 and TRBJ1-1): GAGVSQSPSNKVTEKGKDVELRCDPISGHTALYWYRQSLGQGLEFLIYFQGNSAPDKSGLPSDRFSAERTGGSVSTLTIQRTQQEDSAVYLCASSWTGDTEAFFGQGTRLTVV.

A single count supports this clone. The J gene is TRBJ2-7, the V gene TRBV4-1; 9 nucleotides match TRBD1. The germline CDR1 and CDR2 sequences are MGHRA and YSYEKL. The trim removed 2 bases at V and 2 bases at J, leaving 16 bases unmatched. This CDR3 spans 19 amino acids. The chain's CDR3 is CASSQNEGQGLMRAYEQYF. CDR3 coding DNA: TGCGCCAGCAGCCAAAACGAGGGACAGGGTCTAATGAGGGCCTACGAGCAGTACTTC.

V gene TRBV5-6 combines with J gene TRBJ2-3; 9 bases align to TRBD2. CDR1 is SGHDT and CDR2 is YYEEEE in the germline V gene. Trimming cost V 5 bases and J 2 bases; bases outside gene matches: 9. The CDR3 loop spans 16 amino acids. CDR3 coding DNA: TGTGCCAGCAGATTTAGCGGGGGAAGTTTCACAGATACGCAGTATTTT. It specifies CASRFSGGSFTDTQYF.

The rearrangement links TRBV28 to TRBJ1-2; 9 bases agree with TRBD1. The V segment lost 6 bases and the J segment 7 bases; nucleotides outside the gene matches: 6. Germline CDR1 and CDR2: MDHEN and SYDVKM. The CDR3 contains 13 residues. CDR3 in amino acids: CASRPQGARGYTF. The CDR3 nucleotides are TGTGCCAGCAGACCACAGGGGGCGCGTGGCTACACCTTC.

The chain uses TRBV7-3 and TRBJ2-1; a possible D gene is TRBD2 (7 bases). Trimming took off 2 bases at V and 4 bases at J, with 24 bases between the two ends. This CDR3 has 19 amino acids. Germline CDR1 SGHTA, CDR2 FQGTGA. CDR3 DNA: TGTGCCAGCAGCTTAGACACGGGAGGAGGGAGGGGGGTTTACAATGAGCAGTTCTTC. It codes for CASSLDTGGGRGVYNEQFF.